One sample yielded the 9 T cell receptor beta chains listed below, sequenced in a study of CD8+CD57+ T cells in acquired aplastic anemia. Genomic DNA provided the template from which TCR beta VDJ and CDR3 profiles were obtained. TCRdb reanalysed the reads using MiXCR and keeps one entry per CDR3 protein. The sample has about 180,000 distinct CDR3 sequences; around 48% are singletons. Patients who underwent sequencing had shown CD8+CD57+ cell expansion by flow cytometry. Material for sequencing was sorted CD4+, CD8+, or CD8+CD57+ T cells (not recorded which) from PBMCs. The source is a human donor with aplastic anemia.

The gene calls are TRBV24-1 and TRBJ1-5, with 10 bases that match TRBD1. V shed 4 bases, J shed 6 bases, and the junction held 8 bases outside the gene matches. Germline CDR1 KGHDR, CDR2 SFDVKD. This CDR3 spans 16 amino acids. The CDR3 loop reads CATSDGVDRGFQPQHF. The CDR3, as DNA: TGTGCCACCAGTGACGGGGTGGACAGGGGGTTTCAGCCCCAGCATTTT.

This rearrangement joins TRBV2 to TRBJ2-7, with D tentatively TRBD1 (6 bases). This CDR3 contains 12 residues. In germline, CDR1 is SNHLY, CDR2 FYNNEI. V was trimmed by 5 bases and J by 6 bases, leaving 11 bases between them. CDR3 coding DNA: TGTGCCAGCAGTCAACAGGGCTTCGAGCAGTACTTC. It yields the protein CASSQQGFEQYF.

The chain combines TRBV9 with TRBJ2-7; 7 positions match TRBD1. This CDR3 is 11 amino acids long. CDR1 is SGDLS and CDR2 is YYNGEE in the germline V gene. CDR3 in amino acids: CARGQSYEQYF. The CDR3 region has the DNA TGTGCTAGGGGACAGTCCTACGAGCAGTACTTC. Complete variable domain (other parts from reference TRBV9 and TRBJ2-7): DSGVTQTPKHLITATGQRVTLRCSPRSGDLSVYWYQQSLDQGLQFLIQYYNGEERAKGNILERFSAQQFPDLHSELNLSSLELGDSALYFCARGQSYEQYFGPGTRLTVT.

The CDR3 DNA is TGTGCCATCAGTGTGGCAGGGGAAGCCGGGGAGCTGTTTTTT. Its protein is CAISVAGEAGELFF. The rearrangement joins TRBV10-3 to TRBJ2-2; D is possibly TRBD1 (6 bases). From germline, CDR1 is ENHRY and CDR2 SYGVKD. Trimming cost V 4 bases and J 6 bases, with 12 bases left between them. The CDR3 is 14 amino acids.

This clonotype was seen ten or more times. V and J are TRBV4-2 and TRBJ2-7; a weak D match, TRBD1 (5 bases). Deletions cut 5 bases from V and 2 bases from J, with 13 bases between. Germline CDR1 is LGHNA and CDR2 is YNFKEQ. The CDR3 extends over 14 amino acids. The CDR3 DNA reads as TGTGCCAGCAGCAACACAGGCTTCCCCTACGAGCAGTACTTC. It translates to CASSNTGFPYEQYF.

This clonotype was seen just once. The rearrangement uses TRBV20-1 and TRBJ2-7; the D is unclear. Looked up from germline, CDR1 is DFQATT and CDR2 is SNEGSKA (reference sequence). This CDR3 region has 15 residues. Trimming took 1 base from V and 1 from J, leaving 14 bases between them. The chain's CDR3 is CSARVGQRASYEQYF. The CDR3 DNA is TGCAGTGCTAGAGTGGGCCAACGCGCTTCCTACGAGCAGTACTTC.

This clonotype was observed many times. The chain recombines TRBV11-3 with TRBJ2-5, with TRBD1 as a possible D gene (6 bases). This CDR3 has 15 amino acids. CDR1 is SGHNT, CDR2 YENEEA, per germline. V shed 3 bases and J shed 5 bases, with 16 bases lying between them. CDR3 loop: CASSFTTGIRETQYF. Here the CDR3 DNA reads TGTGCCAGCAGCTTCACCACAGGGATTCGGGAGACCCAGTACTTC.

The rearrangement joins TRBV19 to TRBJ2-1, with D perhaps TRBD2 (5 bases). CDR3 length equals 13 residues. V dropped 1 base and J dropped 5 bases, with 6 bases sitting between them. The germline V gene encodes CDR1 LNHDA and CDR2 SQIVND (reference sequence). CDR3 bases: TGTGCCAGTAGTATAGGACTACACAATGAGCAGTTCTTC. Translating it yields CASSIGLHNEQFF. Variable domain in full (rest from reference TRBV19 and TRBJ2-1): DGGITQSPKYLFRKEGQNVTLSCEQNLNHDAMYWYRQDPGQGLRLIYYSQIVNDFQKGDIAEGYSVSREKKESFPLTVTSAQKNPTAFYLCASSIGLHNEQFFGPGTRLTVL.

At least ten counts were recorded for this clonotype. The CDR3 reads CSASGGINYGYTF. In DNA form, the CDR3 reads TGCAGTGCTAGCGGGGGGATTAACTATGGCTACACCTTC. The chain links TRBV20-1 to TRBJ1-2, with D tentatively TRBD1 (5 bases). The CDR3 sequence is 13 residues long. Germline CDR1 reads DFQATT; CDR2 reads SNEGSKA (reference sequence). V gave up 3 bases and J gave up 1 base, with 9 bases separating them.